The 9 T cell receptor beta chains in this list originate from one sample, sequenced in a study of T cell responses to AZD1222 COVID-19 vaccine. The data were produced by immunoSEQ multiplex PCR, yet TCRdb's version contains in-frame clones alone and is incomplete. The sample contains 90,000 to 150,000 clones, 88% of which appear only once. The sequences come from peripheral blood, collected on day 0 of AZD1222 vaccination. The receptors originated from an adult in good health.

The chain joins TRBV11-3 to TRBJ1-1; D possibly corresponds to TRBD1 (5 bases). Germline assignment: CDR1 SGHNT and CDR2 YENEEA. CDR3 length: 13 residues. Trimming took off 4 bases at V and 2 bases at J, with 8 bases between the two ends. This chain's CDR3 is CASSSGTNTEAFF. The CDR3 DNA reads TGTGCCAGCAGCTCCGGGACCAACACTGAAGCTTTCTTT.

The chain carries TRBV6-5 and TRBJ1-5, with 7 nucleotides matching TRBD1. The CDR3 sequence is 14 residues long. The germline CDR1 and CDR2 sequences are MNHEY and SVGAGI. The V gene end was trimmed by 2 bases and the J gene end by 4 bases; junction bases not matched to a gene: 2. DNA of the CDR3: TGTGCCAGCAGTTACCGGGACAGAAATCAGCCCCAGCATTTT. This sequence encodes CASSYRDRNQPQHF.

This chain links TRBV2 with TRBJ1-1; 10 nucleotides line up with TRBD1. The CDR3 has 13 amino acids. The ends lost 5 bases at V and 10 bases at J; junction bases unmatched: 7. The germline CDR1 and CDR2 sequences are SNHLY and FYNNEI. The CDR3 reads CASSMGQGLVAFF. The CDR3 DNA reads as TGTGCCAGCAGTATGGGACAGGGGCTTGTAGCTTTCTTT.

This clone was seen a few times. The chain is built from TRBV13 and TRBJ1-3; a possible D gene is TRBD1 (6 bases). Trimming took 8 bases from V and 0 from J, leaving 11 bases between them. Germline V gene lookup returns CDR1 PRHDT and CDR2 FYEKMQ (reference sequence). This CDR3 spans 14 amino acids. The CDR3 loop is CASGSGHSGNTIYF. CDR3 bases: TGTGCCAGCGGTTCGGGACACTCTGGAAACACCATATATTTT. Complete variable domain (other parts from reference TRBV13 and TRBJ1-3): AAGVIQSPRHLIKEKRETATLKCYPIPRHDTVYWYQQGPGQDPQFLISFYEKMQSDKGSIPDRFSAQQFSDYHSELNMSSLELGDSALYFCASGSGHSGNTIYFGEGSWLTVV.

The chain joins TRBV9 to TRBJ1-1, with D uncertain. Germline lookup yields CDR1 SGDLS and CDR2 YYNGEE. There are 15 residues in the CDR3. Deletions cut 0 bases from V and 0 bases from J, with 9 bases between. Written as DNA, the CDR3 is TGTGCCAGCAGCGTAGGTCAGTACATGAACACTGAAGCTTTCTTT. Its translation: CASSVGQYMNTEAFF.

V usage is TRBV10-3 and J usage is TRBJ1-6, with D maybe TRBD1 (6 bases). The CDR3 has 14 amino acids. The germline CDR1 and CDR2 sequences are ENHRY and SYGVKD. V was trimmed by 4 bases and J by 6 bases, leaving 10 bases between them. CDR3 residues: CAISGRQVNSPLHF. CDR3 bases: TGTGCCATCAGTGGGAGACAGGTTAATTCACCCCTCCACTTT.

The chain is built from TRBV18 and TRBJ2-7; tentative D call: TRBD2 (6 bases). The CDR3 loop spans 14 amino acids. Germline values: CDR1 KGHSH, CDR2 LQKENI. Trimming stripped 6 bases from V and 4 bases from J, with 16 bases between. CDR3 sequence: CASSLRAGNYEQYF. For the CDR3, the DNA is TGTGCCAGCTCGCTGAGGGCGGGGAATTACGAGCAGTACTTC.

This clone is a singleton in its sample. The CDR3 DNA sequence: TGTGCCAGCAGTGAACAGGGGGGCACTGAAGCTTTCTTT. Protein sequence: CASSEQGGTEAFF. V and J are TRBV6-1 and TRBJ1-1; 7 bases are a match to TRBD1. V lost 2 bases to trimming and J lost 4 bases; unmatched junction nucleotides: 1. The germline V gene has CDR1 MNHNS and CDR2 SASEGT. This CDR3 spans 13 amino acids.

The chain uses TRBV11-3 and TRBJ1-5, with no clear D. The CDR3 has 15 residues. The germline gives CDR1 SGHNT, CDR2 YENEEA. Trimming removed 0 bases from V and 4 bases from J, with 10 bases in between. As DNA, the CDR3 is TGTGCCAGCAGCTTAGAGCACCTCAAGAATCAGCCCCAGCATTTT. It specifies CASSLEHLKNQPQHF.